The next 9 T cell receptor beta chains were all read from a single sample in a study of blood T cell repertoires in COVID-19. Data came from immunoSEQ multiplex PCR; TCRdb stores just in-frame clones and leaves some out. Of about 170,000 clones in the sample, 70% to 90% were seen once. Sequenced: PBMCs or T cells enriched from blood (not recorded which). The receptors come from a woman between 45 and 60 years old who had recovered from COVID-19.

This chain joins TRBV18 and TRBJ1-1; D is undetermined. Germline V gives CDR1 KGHSH, CDR2 LQKENI. Trimming removed 3 bases from V and 1 base from J, with 9 bases in between. The CDR3 has 14 residues. The CDR3, as DNA: TGTGCCAGCTCACCGGGAGGGCGGAACACTGAAGCTTTCTTT. Translation: CASSPGGRNTEAFF.

CDR3 region: CASSPRLFAFSGNTIYF. CDR3 bases: TGTGCCAGCAGCCCCAGGCTTTTCGCCTTCTCTGGAAACACCATATATTTT. The V and J genes are TRBV11-3 and TRBJ1-3; D unclear. The CDR3 spans 17 residues. V was shortened by 5 bases and J by 0 bases, with 17 bases between the two germline ends. Germline V lookup: CDR1 SGHNT, CDR2 YENEEA.

The chain combines TRBV5-1 with TRBJ1-2; no reliable D call. The V end lost 4 bases, the J end lost 4 bases, and 17 bases lay between the germline ends. CDR1 SGHRS and CDR2 YFSETQ come from the germline V gene. The CDR3 runs to 15 residues. CDR3 region: CASSPRKDIRYGYTF. The DNA for the CDR3 is TGCGCCAGCAGCCCTCGAAAAGACATTCGCTATGGCTACACCTTC.

This clone was seen just once. The chain is built from TRBV7-8 and TRBJ1-3; 8 bases are shared with TRBD1. The length of the CDR3 is 17 residues. The trim removed 6 bases at V and 1 base at J, leaving 11 bases unmatched. The V gene's germline CDR1 is SGHVS and CDR2 FQNEAQ. CDR3 bases: TGTGCCAGCAGTCAATTAGGGAACAGGGGGTCTGGAAACACCATATATTTT. As protein: CASSQLGNRGSGNTIYF. The entire variable domain, with the rest obtained from reference TRBV7-8 and TRBJ1-3, is as follows: GAGVSQSPRYKVAKRGQDVALRCDPISGHVSLFWYQQALGQGPEFLTYFQNEAQLDKSGLPSDRFFAERPEGSVSTLKIQRTQQEDSAVYLCASSQLGNRGSGNTIYFGEGSWLTVV.

The chain combines TRBV14 with TRBJ1-1; weak D call: TRBD1 (5 bases). The V gene's germline CDR1 is SGHDN and CDR2 FVKESK. This CDR3 region has 18 residues. V lost 5 bases and J 1 base, leaving 23 bases between the germline ends. The CDR3 spells CASSDLGASRLRNTEAFF. CDR3 DNA: TGTGCCAGCAGCGACCTAGGGGCGTCCCGCCTAAGGAACACTGAAGCTTTCTTT.

This clone has only one observation. The chain recombines TRBV6-1 with TRBJ2-5, with D perhaps TRBD1 (5 bases). This CDR3 has 14 amino acids. V was clipped by 2 bases and J by 5 bases, with 12 bases between them. Germline-derived CDR1 and CDR2 are MNHNS and SASEGT. This chain's CDR3 is CASSEKGFEETQYF. The CDR3 DNA sequence: TGTGCCAGCAGTGAAAAGGGGTTCGAGGAGACCCAGTACTTC.

Only a few counts were recorded for this clone. The chain uses TRBV11-3 and TRBJ2-5; possible D gene TRBD2, 6 bases. V lost 5 bases to trimming and J lost 2 bases, with 15 bases between them. The CDR3 loop spans 15 amino acids. Germline V gives CDR1 SGHNT, CDR2 YENEEA. The CDR3 here is CASSAGGSGQETQYF. The CDR3 DNA is TGTGCCAGCAGCGCCGGGGGTAGCGGTCAAGAGACCCAGTACTTC.

This chain joins TRBV6-1 and TRBJ2-3; 11 bases are shared with TRBD2. The trim removed 4 bases at V and 5 bases at J, leaving 8 bases unmatched. The germline CDR1 and CDR2 sequences are MNHNS and SASEGT. This CDR3 is 16 amino acids long. CDR3 coding DNA: TGTGCCAGCAGTGTGATAGCGGGAGGGCCGGAAGATACGCAGTATTTT. Its protein product is CASSVIAGGPEDTQYF.

The rearrangement uses TRBV29-1 and TRBJ2-7, with a tentative D call TRBD2 (5 bases). CDR1 and CDR2 (germline): SQVTM, ANQGSEA. There are 10 residues in the CDR3. V was shortened by 7 bases and J by 7 bases, with 11 bases between the two germline ends. CDR3 bases: TGCAGCGCTTCCCGAGGGGAGCAGTACGTC. Its protein product is CSASRGEQYV.